The 25 T cell receptor beta chains in this list originate from one sample, sequenced in a study of read filtering for tumor transcriptome and immune sequencing. From roughly 390 ng of RNA, a library with molecular barcoded alpha/delta and beta/gamma adaptors was made. TCRdb reprocessed the reads via MiXCR and lists one record per CDR3 protein. This sample yields about 130,000 distinct CDR3 sequences, of which 13% are seen a single time; about 10% belongs to the top ten. Material: a population of CD138-negative cells sorted from bone marrow. The receptors were sampled from a donor at least 40 years old with multiple myeloma.

Ten or more counts support this clonotype. The genes are TRBV30 and TRBJ1-4, with TRBD1 matching 9 bases. This CDR3 region has 16 residues. With 4 bases clipped from V and 5 bases from J, the junction kept 11 bases outside the gene matches. CDR1 and CDR2 (germline): GTSNPN, SVGIG (reference sequence). The DNA of the CDR3 is TGTGCCTGGACCTCCGGGACAGGGAGGCCAAATGAAAAACTGTTTTTT. Protein: CAWTSGTGRPNEKLFF.

A remark on this clonotype: The CDR3 carries no conserved terminal phenylalanine or tryptophan, so it likely arises from a read error. No DNA is shown, since the ends of the CDR3 on it are uncertain; the CDR3 is the one TCRdb lists. The chain uses TRBV20-1 and TRBJ2-1; the table's D call of TRBD2 was not tested on the DNA. The germline V gene encodes CDR1 DFQATT and CDR2 SNEGSKA (reference sequence). The CDR3 spans 15 residues, counting both ends. The CDR3 loop reads CSAPYPTSGRNEQLL.

This clonotype came up many times. The DNA is omitted, as the CDR3 cannot be located on it reliably, and the CDR3 follows TCRdb's listing. The gene calls are TRBV10-1 and TRBJ2-2; TRBD1 is taken as the D call from the table, unchecked against the DNA. Germline CDR1 WNHNN, CDR2 SYGVQD (reference sequence). 16 amino acids form the CDR3, both terminal residues included. This CDR3 is CASSESSGEGPGSCFF.

This chain joins TRBV3-1 and TRBJ2-3; 9 positions match TRBD1. This CDR3 region has 14 residues. The germline V gene encodes CDR1 LGHDT and CDR2 YNNKEL (reference sequence). V was pared by 8 bases and J by 6 bases, with 9 bases of the junction left unmatched. The CDR3 nucleotides are TGTGCCAGCTCGGGACAGGGCACGTCGGATACGCAGTATTTT. It specifies CASSGQGTSDTQYF.

The sample holds many counts of this clonotype. V gene TRBV4-2 combines with J gene TRBJ2-1; TRBD2 aligns across 9 bases. Germline lookup yields CDR1 LGHNA and CDR2 YNFKEQ. V lost 2 bases to trimming and J lost 10 bases; unmatched junction nucleotides: 12. The CDR3 has 16 residues. CDR3 protein: CASSQQEVAGVGEQFF. Here the CDR3 DNA reads TGTGCCAGCAGCCAACAAGAAGTAGCGGGAGTGGGGGAGCAGTTCTTC.

The sample holds many counts of this clonotype. V and J are TRBV29-1 and TRBJ1-1, with D possibly matching TRBD1 (5 bases). This CDR3 has 11 residues. Trimming left V 4 bases short and J 5 bases short, with 8 bases between. The germline V gene encodes CDR1 SQVTM and CDR2 ANQGSEA. The CDR3 reads CSVGGGTEAFF. CDR3 bases: TGCAGCGTTGGGGGGGGGACTGAAGCTTTCTTT.

This clonotype was seen a few times. It may be a read error: a sequence one base away is much more abundant. The J gene is TRBJ1-4, the V gene TRBV5-1, with 9 bases lining up with TRBD1. The CDR3 spans 15 residues. Germline V lookup: CDR1 SGHRS, CDR2 YFSETQ. Here the CDR3 DNA reads TGCGCCAGCAGCTTGGCTGGGACAGGGAAAGAAAAACGGTTTTTT. Protein product: CASSLAGTGKEKRFF.

This clonotype was seen many times. This chain connects TRBV3-1 to TRBJ1-1, with D unresolved. The CDR3 has 13 amino acids. The germline gives CDR1 LGHDT, CDR2 YNNKEL (reference sequence). Trimming pared 4 bases from V and 4 bases from J, leaving 10 bases between. The CDR3 DNA is TGTGCCAGCAGCCCAAATGGATTCACTGAAGCTTTCTTT. Protein sequence: CASSPNGFTEAFF. Drawing the rest from reference TRBV3-1 and TRBJ1-1, the complete variable domain is DTAVSQTPKYLVTQMGNDKSIKCEQNLGHDTMYWYKQDSKKFLKIMFSYNNKELIINETVPNRFSPKSPDKAHLNLHINSLELGDSAVYFCASSPNGFTEAFFGQGTRLTVV.

This clonotype was detected many times. The chain carries TRBV7-2 and TRBJ2-5, with 9 bases lining up with TRBD2. The germline V gene has CDR1 SGHTA and CDR2 FQGNSA. This CDR3 spans 14 amino acids. Trimming cost V 3 bases and J 5 bases; bases outside gene matches: 4. The CDR3 DNA is TGTGCCAGCAGCTTCAGCGGGGGGAGGGAGACCCAGTACTTC. Encoded protein: CASSFSGGRETQYF. The variable domain in full, completed from reference TRBV7-2 and TRBJ2-5, reads GAGVSQSPSNKVTEKGKDVELRCDPISGHTALYWYRQSLGQGLEFLIYFQGNSAPDKSGLPSDRFSAERTGGSVSTLTIQRTQQEDSAVYLCASSFSGGRETQYFGPGTRLLVL.

This clonotype was picked up many times. This rearrangement joins TRBV4-1 to TRBJ2-1; weak D call: TRBD2 (5 bases). The V gene's germline CDR1 is MGHRA and CDR2 YSYEKL. This CDR3 region has 16 residues. Trimming removed 2 bases from V and 0 bases from J, with 11 bases in between. DNA of the CDR3: TGCGCCAGCAGCCAAACCGAACTAGTCTCCTACAATGAGCAGTTCTTC. Translating it yields CASSQTELVSYNEQFF.

In this sample, this clonotype turned up many times. At one boundary the junction diverges from the germline segment, which might be a read error. The chain joins TRBV5-6 to TRBJ2-1; TRBD1 matches at 7 bases. From germline, CDR1 is SGHDT and CDR2 YYEEEE. The CDR3 has 16 amino acids. CDR3 amino acids: CASSLWGTEFYNGQFF. As DNA, the CDR3 is TGTGCCAGCAGCTTGTGGGGGACAGAATTTTACAATGGGCAGTTCTTC.

This clonotype has a count of ten or more. The chain links TRBV7-9 to TRBJ2-1; 16 bases line up with TRBD2. The trim removed 4 bases at V and 9 bases at J, leaving 12 bases unmatched. The CDR3 extends over 18 amino acids. Germline loops: CDR1 SEHNR, CDR2 FQNEAQ (reference sequence). CDR3 DNA sequence: TGTGCCAGCAGCTCCCCCCCCGGGACTAGCGGGAGGGCGTTTGAGCAGTTCTTC. The encoded protein is CASSSPPGTSGRAFEQFF.

There are a few counts of this clonotype. A read error may be the cause here, since a much bigger clone is one base away. The chain joins TRBV12-3 or TRBV12-4 to TRBJ1-1; 7 bases fit TRBD1. The CDR3 loop spans 15 amino acids. This CDR3 reads CASSSADRSNTEASF. For the CDR3, the DNA is TGTGCCAGCAGTTCCGCGGACAGGTCGAACACTGAAGCTTCCTTT.

This clonotype was counted many times. This rearrangement joins TRBV6-1 to TRBJ2-5; TRBD2 agrees at 15 bases. The CDR3 totals 16 residues. The germline V gene encodes CDR1 MNHNS and CDR2 SASEGT. V lost 4 bases to trimming and J lost 2 bases; unmatched junction nucleotides: 2. The DNA of the CDR3 is TGTGCCAGCAGTGCGGGACTAGCGGGGGGACAAGAGACCCAGTACTTC. Translated, it gives CASSAGLAGGQETQYF.

The chain joins TRBV28 to TRBJ2-7, with D hard to call. The ends were cut back, 2 bases at V and 6 bases at J, with 11 bases in the middle. Germline CDR1 MDHEN, CDR2 SYDVKM. The CDR3 contains 13 residues. CDR3 sequence (DNA): TGTGCCAGCAGTTTAGTGAAGGGTGCCGAGCAGTACTTC. This encodes CASSLVKGAEQYF.

This sequence joins TRBV29-1 and TRBJ2-5, with D perhaps TRBD1 or TRBD2 (5 bases each). The CDR3 runs 13 residues. Between the trimmed V and J ends, which lost 7 bases and 3 bases, there was a span of 15 bases. Germline V lookup: CDR1 SQVTM, CDR2 ANQGSEA. CDR3: CSARGRSEETQYF. Written as DNA, the CDR3 is TGCAGCGCCCGGGGACGGAGCGAAGAGACCCAGTACTTC.

This clonotype was seen repeatedly, ten times or more. The CDR3 DNA sequence: TGTGCCAGCAGCCAAGGTCCCAGCTCCTACAATGAGCAGTTCTTC. This gives the protein CASSQGPSSYNEQFF. This chain links TRBV3-1 with TRBJ2-1; D is unclear. This CDR3 is built from 15 residues. Looked up from germline, CDR1 is LGHDT and CDR2 is YNNKEL (reference sequence). Trimming shortened V by 1 base and J by 0 bases, and 7 bases separated the two germline ends.

Notes on this clonotype: This could be a read error, since a much larger clone is one nucleotide away. The chain carries TRBV5-1 and TRBJ2-3, with D tentatively TRBD1 (6 bases). The CDR3 loop spans 17 amino acids. Germline CDR1 SGHRS, CDR2 YFSETQ. The V gene lost 0 bases and the J gene lost 8 bases, with 22 bases spanning the gap. CDR3 in DNA: TGCGCCAGCAGCTTGGTAGGTGATAAGGGGGTAGCAGGTACGCAGTATTTT. Translated: CASSLVGDKGVAGTQYF.

At least ten counts were recorded for this clonotype. The chain links TRBV3-1 to TRBJ2-2; D is possibly TRBD2 (5 bases). The CDR3 has 13 residues. Per the germline V gene, CDR1 is LGHDT and CDR2 is YNNKEL (reference sequence). Trimming took 6 bases from V and 1 from J, leaving 6 bases between them. CDR3: CASRDWNTGELFF. The CDR3 coding sequence is TGTGCCAGCAGGGACTGGAACACCGGGGAGCTGTTTTTT.

This clonotype was seen a handful of times. Germline and junction disagree at one end, which may indicate a read error. The chain uses TRBV2 and TRBJ2-5; 8 bases agree with TRBD1. This CDR3 has 15 residues. Germline CDR1 and CDR2: SNHLY and FYNNEI. The CDR3 nucleotides read TGTGCCGGCAGCCTCGGACAGGGAAGGGGAGAGACCCAGTACTTC. This codes for CAGSLGQGRGETQYF.

This clonotype was detected many times. V is TRBV9 and J is TRBJ2-7; D remains unclear. V lost 0 bases, J lost 2 bases, and 9 bases lay in between. Germline V gives CDR1 SGDLS, CDR2 YYNGEE. CDR3 size: 14 residues. The CDR3 region is CASSVGPDTYEQYF. DNA for the CDR3: TGTGCCAGCAGCGTAGGGCCCGATACCTACGAGCAGTACTTC.

This clonotype was picked up many times. V usage is TRBV20-1 and J usage is TRBJ2-5, with 7 bases identical to TRBD1. There are 13 residues in the CDR3. Germline V gene sequence: CDR1 DFQATT, CDR2 SNEGSKA (reference sequence). Trimming took 0 bases from V and 5 from J; bases not matched to a gene: 3. The CDR3 DNA follows: TGCAGTGCTAGAGAGACAGGGTTGGAGACCCAGTACTTC. It yields the protein CSARETGLETQYF.

This clonotype has a count of ten or more. The chain recombines TRBV7-9 with TRBJ1-1; the match to TRBD1 covers 7 bases. CDR3 length equals 13 residues. Germline V gene lookup returns CDR1 SEHNR and CDR2 FQNEAQ (reference sequence). The CDR3 bases are TGTGCTTTAACCGGGACAGCGAACACTGAAGCTTTCTTT. This codes for CALTGTANTEAFF.

In its sample, this clonotype was seen many times. V is TRBV11-2 and J is TRBJ1-2, with a possible D match to TRBD1 (5 bases). The V gene's germline CDR1 is SGHAT and CDR2 FQNNGV. Trimming left V 1 base short and J 2 bases short, with 8 bases between. The CDR3 is 14 residues long. CDR3 nucleotides: TGTGCCAGCAGCTTAGCTCCAGGGAACTATGGCTACACCTTC. Its translation: CASSLAPGNYGYTF.

This clonotype occurred many times. The rearrangement links TRBV5-6 to TRBJ2-2, with D maybe TRBD1 (6 bases). CDR3 length: 14 amino acids. From germline, CDR1 is SGHDT and CDR2 YYEEEE. V gave up 0 bases and J gave up 4 bases, with 7 bases separating them. The CDR3 here is CASSLGQATGELFF. The DNA of the CDR3 is TGTGCCAGCAGCTTGGGACAGGCCACCGGGGAGCTGTTTTTT.